The entry below gives a single T cell receptor (beta chain) sequence along with its context. Its antigen is currently unknown. This record belongs to a study of T cell responses to AZD1222 COVID-19 vaccine. Notes on the study in general: Without day 14 samples, only post-peak T cell repertoires were studied. Breadth and depth of Spike-specific TCRs rose after two AZD1222 doses. Regions 160-218 and 743-854 held dominance among vaccine-associated CD4 TCRs, which spanned spike. Females outnumbered males among donors, who were mostly white British; clonal diversity was possibly underestimated.

This table comes from immunoSEQ multiplex PCR, and its TCRdb copy is limited to in-frame clones, with some not included. The sample lists some 150,000 clones; roughly 90% were seen once. V dropped 1 base and J dropped 8 bases, with 5 bases sitting between them. Germline CDR1 is DFQATT and CDR2 is SNEGSKA (reference sequence). The CDR3 totals 10 residues. The sequence was collected from an adult who received the AZD1222 COVID-19 vaccine. The V call is TRBV20-1, the J call TRBJ1-2; D is uncertain. This material consisted of peripheral blood, taken 28 days after the second AZD1222 dose. CDR3 region: CSARVRGYTF. CDR3 DNA: TGCAGTGCTAGAGTGCGAGGCTACACCTTC.